The rows below give T cell receptor beta chains drawn from one sample of a study of OX40 agonist ivuxolimab in advanced cancers. The repertoire was sequenced with immunoSEQ multiplex PCR; TCRdb's copy has only in-frame clones and lacks some. The table has approximately 49,000 clones, 70% to 90% seen once. Sequencing used CD4+ or CD8+ T cells sorted from blood, obtained in a trial of the OX40 agonist ivuxolimab. The origin of the receptors is an adult with an advanced solid tumor such as melanoma, head and neck, liver or kidney cancer. CDR3s include the opening cysteine and the closing phenylalanine or tryptophan. The order of the fields is V gene, J gene, D gene, CDR3 length, clone size, CDR3 protein, CDR3 DNA. D genes are given only for firm matches. A clone size is listed for some rows: how often the clone was seen (once, few, many), or a class if it is expanded.

TRBV5-1	TRBJ2-3	TRBD2	15	.	CASSLWAGDTDTQYF	TGCGCCAGCAGCTTGTGGGCGGGAGACACAGATACGCAGTATTTT
TRBV28	TRBJ1-4	TRBD1	15	.	CASSLHGTGIEKLFF	TGTGCCAGCAGTTTACACGGGACAGGGATTGAAAAACTGTTTTTT
TRBV28	TRBJ1-2	TRBD1	13	.	CASSSGGDYGYTF	TGTGCCAGCAGTTCAGGGGGCGACTATGGCTACACCTTC
TRBV10-3	TRBJ2-5	.	13	.	CAISGQERETQYF	TGTGCCATCAGTGGACAGGAACGAGAGACCCAGTACTTC
TRBV7-3	TRBJ2-1	.	13	.	CASSLERGNEQFF	TGTGCCAGCAGCTTAGAACGAGGCAATGAGCAGTTCTTC
TRBV4-1	TRBJ1-3	.	15	.	CASSQEIRGRNTIYF	TGCGCCAGCAGCCAAGAGATAAGAGGTAGAAACACCATATATTTT
TRBV7-9	TRBJ2-7	TRBD1	13	.	CASSVDRGIAQYF	TGTGCCAGCAGCGTAGACAGGGGTATCGCTCAGTACTTC
TRBV5-1	TRBJ1-3	TRBD1	16	.	CASSRDSGYSGNTIYF	TGCGCCAGCAGCCGGGACAGCGGATACTCTGGAAACACCATATATTTT
TRBV6-5	TRBJ2-7	TRBD1	13	.	CASSRGQGHEQYF	TGTGCCAGCAGCCGGGGACAGGGCCACGAGCAGTACTTC
TRBV4-1	TRBJ2-2	.	14	once	CASSQEPNTGELFF	TGTGCCAGCAGCCAAGAACCGAACACCGGGGAGCTGTTTTTT
TRBV2	TRBJ2-5	TRBD1	14	.	CASSEDRGLETQYF	TGTGCCAGCAGTGAAGACAGGGGGCTGGAGACCCAGTACTTC
TRBV6-5	TRBJ2-7	TRBD2	16	.	CASSYGSRGSSYEQYF	TGTGCCAGCAGTTACGGCAGCCGCGGGAGCTCCTACGAGCAGTACTTC
TRBV4-1	TRBJ2-3	TRBD1	16	.	CASSQDQTGFADTQYF	TGCGCCAGCAGCCAAGATCAGACAGGGTTCGCAGATACGCAGTATTTT
TRBV5-1	TRBJ2-3	TRBD2	15	.	CASRSRLAGGDTQYF	TGCGCCAGCAGATCTAGACTAGCTGGCGGGGATACGCAGTATTTT
TRBV5-1	TRBJ2-3	.	14	.	CATRLMRGTDTQYF	TGCGCCACCCGACTTATGCGGGGTACAGATACGCAGTATTTT
TRBV7-9	TRBJ2-3	.	12	.	CASSFDEDTQYF	TGTGCCAGCAGCTTCGATGAGGATACGCAGTATTTT
TRBV5-5	TRBJ2-7	TRBD1	15	.	CASSRGTGGPYEQYF	TGTGCCAGCAGCCGAGGGACAGGGGGGCCCTACGAGCAGTACTTC
TRBV5-1	TRBJ2-2	.	16	.	CASSLIGGMNTGELFF	TGCGCCAGCAGCTTGATAGGCGGAATGAACACCGGGGAGCTGTTTTTT
TRBV14	TRBJ2-3	.	16	.	CASSPIQGVGTDTQYF	TGTGCCAGCAGCCCTATCCAAGGGGTGGGCACAGATACGCAGTATTTT
TRBV28	TRBJ1-2	TRBD1	13	.	CASSLAGGYGYTF	TGTGCCAGCAGTTTGGCAGGGGGCTATGGCTACACCTTC
TRBV29-1	TRBJ2-3	.	12	.	CSVESPNDTQYF	TGCAGCGTTGAATCCCCGAACGATACGCAGTATTTT
TRBV6-4	TRBJ2-3	TRBD1	15	.	CASSDRGGGADTQYF	TGTGCCAGCAGTGACCGAGGGGGCGGAGCAGATACGCAGTATTTT
TRBV28	TRBJ1-4	TRBD1	14	.	CASSPRDRDEKLFF	TGTGCCAGCAGTCCTCGGGACAGGGATGAAAAACTGTTTTTT
TRBV30	TRBJ1-1	.	12	.	CAWSVEPFVAFF	TGTGCCTGGAGTGTCGAGCCCTTCGTGGCTTTCTTT
TRBV18	TRBJ1-1	.	15	.	CASSAGGGGNTEAFF	TGTGCCAGCTCAGCTGGAGGCGGGGGGAACACTGAAGCTTTCTTT
TRBV5-5	TRBJ1-2	TRBD1	15	.	CASSSDRGRKYGYTF	TGTGCCAGCAGCTCCGACAGGGGGAGAAAATATGGCTACACCTTC
TRBV27	TRBJ1-1	.	13	.	CASSRQANTEAFF	TGTGCCAGCAGTCGACAGGCGAACACTGAAGCTTTCTTT
TRBV6-1	TRBJ2-3	TRBD2	15	.	CASSSSGGGTDTQYF	TGTGCCAGCAGTTCTAGCGGGGGGGGAACAGATACGCAGTATTTT
TRBV6-1	TRBJ1-5	.	12	.	CASSEPLQPQHF	TGTGCCAGCAGTGAACCCCTCCAGCCCCAGCATTTT
TRBV6-6	TRBJ2-2	TRBD2	16	.	CASSLRLADNTGELFF	TGTGCCAGCAGTTTACGACTAGCAGATAACACCGGGGAGCTGTTTTTT
TRBV6-1	TRBJ2-7	.	12	.	CASSDSSYEQYF	TGTGCCAGCAGTGACAGCTCCTACGAGCAGTACTTC
TRBV29-1	TRBJ2-1	TRBD1	15	.	CSVEWRDRGYNEQFF	TGCAGCGTTGAGTGGAGGGACAGGGGATACAATGAGCAGTTCTTC
TRBV11-2	TRBJ2-5	.	14	few	CASSLFSYQETQYF	TGTGCCAGCAGCTTATTCTCGTACCAAGAGACCCAGTACTTC